The clone carrying this T cell receptor (beta chain) was observed at least ten times. Germline is not matched at one junction end, which may reflect a read error. These data belong to a study of glioma-infiltrating T cells. In germline, CDR1 is SSHAT, CDR2 FNYEAQ (reference sequence). The CDR3 has 15 residues. Using RNA template, CDR3s of TCR alpha and beta were amplified with iRepertoire arm-PCR. A single record per CDR3 protein comes from TCRdb applying MiXCR to the multiplex PCR reads. The table has about 190,000 distinct CDR3 sequences, over 25% seen once. This chain uses TRBV7-7 with TRBJ2-1; TRBD2 matches at 11 bases. This clonotype originated in a human donor with low-grade glioma or glioblastoma, undergoing nonglioma brain surgery, or in good health (not recorded which). Sequencing was done on a sample of glioma tissue, nonneoplastic brain tissue, or PBMCs (not recorded which). The CDR3 region has the DNA TGTGCTAGCAGCTTGGGACTAGCGGAGGGGGATGAGCAGTTCTTC. This sequence encodes CASSLGLAEGDEQFF.